The source of this TCR beta chain is a study of cytomegalovirus exposure and HLA in healthy donors. PCR involved 60 Vbeta and 13 Jbeta primers. Assay used: immunoSEQ multiplex PCR; TCRdb lists only in-frame clones, some missing. The sample lists about 130,000 clones, roughly 80% seen once, with roughly 2.3% in the top ten. The study's findings and limits: A later analysis found common viral pathogens apparently linked to several of the most significant clusters.

On this clone: The antigen is unknown.

Trimming removed 5 bases from V and 2 bases from J, with 10 bases in between. The CDR3 is 13 residues long. Germline CDR1 is SGHNT and CDR2 is YYREEE (reference sequence). Sample: PBMCs. This TCR was sampled from a man aged 25 to 40 in good health and CMV-seronegative. The genes are TRBV5-4 and TRBJ2-5; TRBD1 might be the D (5 bases). As DNA, the CDR3 is TGTGCCAGCAGTATAGACAGACAAGAGACCCAGTACTTC. It specifies CASSIDRQETQYF. The full variable domain, completed using reference TRBV5-4 and TRBJ2-5, is ETGVTQSPTHLIKTRGQQVTLRCSSQSGHNTVSWYQQALGQGPQFIFQYYREEENGRGNFPPRFSGLQFPNYSSELNVNALELDDSALYLCASSIDRQETQYFGPGTRLLVL.